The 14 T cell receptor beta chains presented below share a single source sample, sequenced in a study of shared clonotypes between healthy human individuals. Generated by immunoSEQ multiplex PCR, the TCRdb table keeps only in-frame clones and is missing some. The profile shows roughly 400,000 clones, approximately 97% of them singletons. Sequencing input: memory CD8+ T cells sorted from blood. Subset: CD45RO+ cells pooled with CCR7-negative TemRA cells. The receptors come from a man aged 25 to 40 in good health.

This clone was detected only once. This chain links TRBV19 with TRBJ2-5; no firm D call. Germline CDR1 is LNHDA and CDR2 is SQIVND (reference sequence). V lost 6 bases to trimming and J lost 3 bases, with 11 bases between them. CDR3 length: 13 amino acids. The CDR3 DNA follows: TGTGCCAGTAGCATATGGTCCAAAGAGACCCAGTACTTC. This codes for CASSIWSKETQYF.

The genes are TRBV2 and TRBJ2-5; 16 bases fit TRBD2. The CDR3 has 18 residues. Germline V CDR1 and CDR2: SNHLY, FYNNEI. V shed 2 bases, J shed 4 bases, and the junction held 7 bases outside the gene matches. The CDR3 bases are TGTGCCAGCAGTGAAAGGGGACTAGCGGGAGGGCCGAGAGAGACCCAGTACTTC. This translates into CASSERGLAGGPRETQYF. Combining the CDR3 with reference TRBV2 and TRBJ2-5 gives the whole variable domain EPEVTQTPSHQVTQMGQEVILRCVPISNHLYFYWYRQILGQKVEFLVSFYNNEISEKSEIFDDQFSVERPDGSNFTLKIRSTKLEDSAMYFCASSERGLAGGPRETQYFGPGTRLLVL.

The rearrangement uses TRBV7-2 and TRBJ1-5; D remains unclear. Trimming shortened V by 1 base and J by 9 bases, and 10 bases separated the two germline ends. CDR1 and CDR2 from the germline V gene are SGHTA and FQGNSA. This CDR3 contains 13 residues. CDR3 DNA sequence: TGTGCCAGCAGCTTAGAGGAGGGTACGCCCCAGCATTTT. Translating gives CASSLEEGTPQHF.

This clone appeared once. CDR3 nucleotide sequence: TGTGCCAGTAGTATGGGGGACAGGGGGCAGGATGGCTACACCTTC. Amino acid sequence: CASSMGDRGQDGYTF. The chain has TRBV19 and TRBJ1-2; TRBD1 matches 12 bases. The germline CDR1 and CDR2 sequences are LNHDA and SQIVND (reference sequence). The CDR3 has 15 amino acids. J was trimmed by 6 bases and V by 3 bases; bases with no gene match: 5.

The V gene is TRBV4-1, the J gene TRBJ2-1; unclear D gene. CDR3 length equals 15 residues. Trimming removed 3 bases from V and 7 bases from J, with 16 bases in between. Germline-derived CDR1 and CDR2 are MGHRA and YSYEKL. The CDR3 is CASSHSPRSVNEQFF. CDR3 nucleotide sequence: TGCGCCAGCAGCCATAGCCCCCGGAGTGTTAATGAGCAGTTCTTC.

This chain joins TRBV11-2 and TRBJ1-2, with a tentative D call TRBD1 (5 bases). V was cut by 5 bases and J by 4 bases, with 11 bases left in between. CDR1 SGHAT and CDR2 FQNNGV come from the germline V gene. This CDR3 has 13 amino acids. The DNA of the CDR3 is TGTGCCAGCAGCCCGGGGACGGGCTATGGCTACACCTTC. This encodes CASSPGTGYGYTF.

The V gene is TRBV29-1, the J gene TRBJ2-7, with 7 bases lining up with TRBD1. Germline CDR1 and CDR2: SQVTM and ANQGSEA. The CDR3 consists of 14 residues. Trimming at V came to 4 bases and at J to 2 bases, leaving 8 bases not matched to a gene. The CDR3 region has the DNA TGCAGCGTTGGTGGCCGACAGGGAGCCTACGAGCAGTACTTC. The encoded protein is CSVGGRQGAYEQYF.

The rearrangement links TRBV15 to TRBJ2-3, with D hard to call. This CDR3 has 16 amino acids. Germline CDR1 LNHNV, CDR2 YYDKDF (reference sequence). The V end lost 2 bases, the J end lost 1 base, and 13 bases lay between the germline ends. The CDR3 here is CATSRHQALGTDTQYF. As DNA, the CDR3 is TGTGCCACCAGCAGACACCAGGCGCTCGGCACAGATACGCAGTATTTT.

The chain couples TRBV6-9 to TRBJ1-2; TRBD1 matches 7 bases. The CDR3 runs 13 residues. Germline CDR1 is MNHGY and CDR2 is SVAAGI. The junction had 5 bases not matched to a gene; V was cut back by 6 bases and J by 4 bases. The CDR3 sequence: CASRKTGSYGYTF. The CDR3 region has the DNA TGTGCCAGCAGGAAGACAGGGAGCTATGGCTACACCTTC.

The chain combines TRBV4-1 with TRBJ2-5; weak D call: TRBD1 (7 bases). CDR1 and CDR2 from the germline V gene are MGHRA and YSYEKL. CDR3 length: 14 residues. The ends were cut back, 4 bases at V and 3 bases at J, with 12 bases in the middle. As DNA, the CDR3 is TGCGCCAGCAGCCGGGGCAGGGGGGAAGAGACCCAGTACTTC. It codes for CASSRGRGEETQYF.

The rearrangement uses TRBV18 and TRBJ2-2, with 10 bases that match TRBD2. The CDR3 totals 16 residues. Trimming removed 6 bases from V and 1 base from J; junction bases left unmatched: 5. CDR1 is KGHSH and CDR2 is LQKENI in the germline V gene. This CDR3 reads CASSPGTSVNTGELFF. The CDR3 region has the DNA TGTGCCAGCTCCCCGGGGACTAGCGTGAACACCGGGGAGCTGTTTTTT.

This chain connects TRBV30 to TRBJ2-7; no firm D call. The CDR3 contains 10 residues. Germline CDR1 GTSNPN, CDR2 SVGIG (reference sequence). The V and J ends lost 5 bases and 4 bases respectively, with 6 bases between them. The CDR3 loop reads CAWCLYEQYF. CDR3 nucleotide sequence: TGTGCCTGGTGCCTATACGAGCAGTACTTC. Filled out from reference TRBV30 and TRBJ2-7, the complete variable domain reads SQTIHQWPATLVQPVGSPLSLECTVEGTSNPNLYWYRQAAGRGLQLLFYSVGIGQISSEVPQNLSASRPQDRQFILSSKKLLLSDSGFYLCAWCLYEQYFGPGTRLTVT.

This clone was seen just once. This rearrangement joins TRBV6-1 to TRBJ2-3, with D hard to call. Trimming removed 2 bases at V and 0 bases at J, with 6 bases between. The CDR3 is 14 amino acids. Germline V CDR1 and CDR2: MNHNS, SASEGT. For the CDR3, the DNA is TGTGCCAGCAGTGAACGGTCAAGCACAGATACGCAGTATTTT. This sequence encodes CASSERSSTDTQYF.

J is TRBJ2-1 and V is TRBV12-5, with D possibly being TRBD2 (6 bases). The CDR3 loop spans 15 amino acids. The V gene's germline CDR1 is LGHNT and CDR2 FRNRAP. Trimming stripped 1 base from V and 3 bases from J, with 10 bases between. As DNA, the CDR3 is TGTGCTAGTGGTTTGGGGCAGGGAGGCTACAATGAGCAGTTCTTC. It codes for CASGLGQGGYNEQFF.